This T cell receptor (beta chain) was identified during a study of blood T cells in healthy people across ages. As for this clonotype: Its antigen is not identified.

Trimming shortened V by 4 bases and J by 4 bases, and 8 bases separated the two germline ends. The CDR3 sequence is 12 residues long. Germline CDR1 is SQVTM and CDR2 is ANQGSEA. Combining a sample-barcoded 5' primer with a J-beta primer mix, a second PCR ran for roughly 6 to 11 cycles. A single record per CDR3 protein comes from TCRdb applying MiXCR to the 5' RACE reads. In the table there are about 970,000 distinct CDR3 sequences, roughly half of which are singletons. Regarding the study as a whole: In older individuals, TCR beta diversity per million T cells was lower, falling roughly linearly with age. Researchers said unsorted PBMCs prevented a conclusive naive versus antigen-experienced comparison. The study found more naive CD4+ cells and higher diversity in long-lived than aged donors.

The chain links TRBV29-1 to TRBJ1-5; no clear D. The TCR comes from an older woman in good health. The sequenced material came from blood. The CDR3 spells CSVGAPNQPQHF. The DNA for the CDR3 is TGCAGCGTTGGGGCCCCAAATCAGCCCCAGCATTTT. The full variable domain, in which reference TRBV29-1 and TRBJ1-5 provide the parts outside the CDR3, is SAVISQKPSRDICQRGTSLTIQCQVDSQVTMMFWYRQQPGQSLTLIATANQGSEATYESGFVIDKFPISRPNLTFSTLTVSNMSPEDSSIYLCSVGAPNQPQHFGDGTRLSIL.